The 12 T cell receptor beta chains below all came from one sample that was sequenced in a study of cytotoxic CD8 clonotypes in ibrutinib-treated CLL. Some clones are missing from TCRdb's copy, which holds only in-frame ones; the method was immunoSEQ multiplex PCR. The sample shows more than 200,000 clones, 60% to 75% of them seen only once. Sequenced material: PBMCs, taken after 24 months of ibrutinib treatment. The receptor source for this set is a human donor with chronic lymphocytic leukemia.

V and J are TRBV9 and TRBJ1-1; D unresolved. V was pared by 0 bases and J by 1 base, with 7 bases between. The germline V gene has CDR1 SGDLS and CDR2 YYNGEE. The CDR3 has 14 residues. Here the CDR3 DNA reads TGTGCCAGCAGCGTAGAGGGAGCGAACACTGAAGCTTTCTTT. It yields the protein CASSVEGANTEAFF.

This chain connects TRBV29-1 to TRBJ2-7; a weak D match, TRBD2 (6 bases). The V end lost 0 bases, the J end lost 4 bases, and 16 bases lay between the germline ends. The CDR3 length is 15 residues. The germline V gene encodes CDR1 SQVTM and CDR2 ANQGSEA. CDR3 loop: CSVEELGGREYEQYF. CDR3 sequence (DNA): TGCAGCGTTGAAGAACTGGGTGGACGGGAGTACGAGCAGTACTTC.

The V call is TRBV16, the J call TRBJ2-7; possible D gene TRBD2, 5 bases. The V and J ends lost 3 bases and 6 bases respectively, with 15 bases between them. The CDR3 loop spans 14 amino acids. In germline, CDR1 is KGHSY, CDR2 FQNENV. In DNA form, the CDR3 reads TGTGCCAGCAGCCATCAGAACGGGGTACGCGAGCAGTACTTC. Translating it yields CASSHQNGVREQYF. The whole variable domain, filled in from reference TRBV16 and TRBJ2-7, reads GEEVAQTPKHLVRGEGQKAKLYCAPIKGHSYVFWYQQVLKNEFKFLISFQNENVFDETGMPKERFSAKCLPNSPCSLEIQATKLEDSAVYFCASSHQNGVREQYFGPGTRLTVT.

V gene TRBV29-1 combines with J gene TRBJ2-7; 10 bases are shared with TRBD1. This CDR3 is built from 13 residues. Germline lookup yields CDR1 SQVTM and CDR2 ANQGSEA. Germline trimming cut 6 bases from V and 4 bases from J; bases unmatched to any gene: 6. The CDR3 DNA sequence: TGCAGCGTACGACAGGGGGCGCAGTACGAGCAGTACTTC. Translating gives CSVRQGAQYEQYF.

This chain joins TRBV28 and TRBJ2-5; tentatively, D is TRBD1 (7 bases). The V and J ends lost 4 bases and 5 bases respectively, with 14 bases between them. The CDR3 length is 14 residues. Germline CDR1 and CDR2: MDHEN and SYDVKM. CDR3 sequence reads: CASSSWTGGETQYF. The CDR3 region has the DNA TGTGCCAGCAGTTCATGGACAGGAGGGGAGACCCAGTACTTC.

CDR3 sequence (DNA): TGCGCCAGCAGCCTGCTCACTGGGACGGACTCCTACGAGCAGTACTTC. Translated: CASSLLTGTDSYEQYF. The rearrangement joins TRBV5-1 to TRBJ2-7, with D possibly being TRBD1 or TRBD2 (5 bases each). Germline-derived CDR1 and CDR2 are SGHRS and YFSETQ. V gave up 4 bases and J gave up 0 bases, with 17 bases separating them. There are 16 residues in the CDR3. The variable domain in full, completed from reference TRBV5-1 and TRBJ2-7, reads KAGVTQTPRYLIKTRGQQVTLSCSPISGHRSVSWYQQTPGQGLQFLFEYFSETQRNKGNFPGRFSGRQFSNSRSEMNVSTLELGDSALYLCASSLLTGTDSYEQYFGPGTRLTVT.

This chain joins TRBV4-1 and TRBJ2-1; D not certain. The V end lost 8 bases, the J end lost 6 bases, and 8 bases lay between the germline ends. The CDR3 is 11 residues long. The germline gives CDR1 MGHRA, CDR2 YSYEKL. CDR3 residues: CASFSGNEQFF. CDR3 sequence (DNA): TGCGCCAGCTTTTCAGGCAATGAGCAGTTCTTC.

This chain joins TRBV5-1 and TRBJ2-2; 9 nucleotides agree with TRBD2. The CDR3 is 15 amino acids. V lost 3 bases and J lost 2; bases outside the gene matches: 2. Germline loops: CDR1 SGHRS, CDR2 YFSETQ. For the CDR3, the DNA is TGCGCCAGCAGCTCCGGGACTAGCAACACCGGGGAGCTGTTTTTT. Its translation is CASSSGTSNTGELFF.

The chain joins TRBV9 to TRBJ2-7; the D gene is possibly TRBD2 (5 bases). Trimming took 1 base from V and 4 from J, leaving 21 bases between them. This CDR3 spans 17 amino acids. The germline V gene has CDR1 SGDLS and CDR2 YYNGEE. CDR3 residues: CASSVPTSWELGYEQYF. CDR3 coding DNA: TGTGCCAGCAGCGTACCCACCTCGTGGGAGTTGGGGTACGAGCAGTACTTC.

This clone was observed a handful of times. The CDR3 reads CASSQGARSETQYF. For the CDR3, the DNA is TGTGCCAGCAGCCAGGGGGCTAGGTCCGAGACCCAGTACTTC. The chain uses TRBV14 and TRBJ2-5; perhaps TRBD1 as D (6 bases). This CDR3 is 14 amino acids long. Germline V gene lookup returns CDR1 SGHDN and CDR2 FVKESK. V lost 3 bases and J lost 5, with 13 bases in between.

V gene TRBV7-3 combines with J gene TRBJ2-2; D is uncertain. The CDR3 extends over 14 amino acids. Between the trimmed V and J ends, which lost 3 bases and 1 base, there was a span of 6 bases. CDR1 is SGHTA and CDR2 is FQGTGA in the germline V gene. CDR3 residues: CASSFTVNTGELFF. CDR3 nucleotide sequence: TGTGCCAGCAGCTTTACGGTGAACACCGGGGAGCTGTTTTTT.

V usage is TRBV7-3 and J usage is TRBJ1-2; no reliable D call. V was shortened by 2 bases and J by 9 bases, with 10 bases between the two germline ends. CDR1 and CDR2 from the germline V gene are SGHTA and FQGTGA. This CDR3 has 12 amino acids. The CDR3 here is CASSLPGLSYTF. DNA for the CDR3: TGTGCCAGCAGCTTACCGGGGTTGAGCTACACCTTC.